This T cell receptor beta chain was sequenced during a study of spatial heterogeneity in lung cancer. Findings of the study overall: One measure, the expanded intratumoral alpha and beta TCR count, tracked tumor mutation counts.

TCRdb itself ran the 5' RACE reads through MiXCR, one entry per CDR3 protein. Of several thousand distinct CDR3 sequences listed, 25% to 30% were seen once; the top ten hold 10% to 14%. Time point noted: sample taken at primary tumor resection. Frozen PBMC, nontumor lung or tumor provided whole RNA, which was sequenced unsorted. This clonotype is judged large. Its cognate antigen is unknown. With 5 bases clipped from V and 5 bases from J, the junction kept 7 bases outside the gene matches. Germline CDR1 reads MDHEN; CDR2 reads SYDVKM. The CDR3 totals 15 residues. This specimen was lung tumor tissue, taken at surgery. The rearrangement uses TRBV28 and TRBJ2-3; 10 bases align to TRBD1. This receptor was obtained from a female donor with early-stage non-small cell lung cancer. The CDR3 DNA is TGTGCCAGCAGTCTGACAGGGGGCGCGGGAGATACGCAGTATTTT. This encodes CASSLTGGAGDTQYF.